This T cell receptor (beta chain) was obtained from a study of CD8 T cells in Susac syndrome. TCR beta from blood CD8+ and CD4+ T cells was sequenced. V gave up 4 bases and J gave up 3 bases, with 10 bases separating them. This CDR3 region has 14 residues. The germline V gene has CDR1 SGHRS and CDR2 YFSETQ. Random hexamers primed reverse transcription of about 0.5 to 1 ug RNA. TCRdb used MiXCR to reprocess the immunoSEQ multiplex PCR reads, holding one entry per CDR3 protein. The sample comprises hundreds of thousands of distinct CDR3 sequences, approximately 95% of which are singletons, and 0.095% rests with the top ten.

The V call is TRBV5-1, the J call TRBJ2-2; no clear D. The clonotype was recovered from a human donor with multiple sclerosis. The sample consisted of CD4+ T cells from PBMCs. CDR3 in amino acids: CASSPDGYTGELFF. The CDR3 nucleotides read TGCGCCAGCAGCCCCGACGGGTACACCGGGGAGCTGTTTTTT. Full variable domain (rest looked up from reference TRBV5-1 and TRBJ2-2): KAGVTQTPRYLIKTRGQQVTLSCSPISGHRSVSWYQQTPGQGLQFLFEYFSETQRNKGNFPGRFSGRQFSNSRSEMNVSTLELGDSALYLCASSPDGYTGELFFGEGSRLTVL.